Listed below are T cell receptor beta chains from one sample, sequenced in a study of blood T cell repertoires in COVID-19. Generated by immunoSEQ multiplex PCR, the TCRdb table keeps only in-frame clones and is missing some. The profile shows some 95,000 clones, approximately 89% of them singletons. The specimen was peripheral blood. The source of these receptors is a human donor with active COVID-19. The donor label of this sample is uncertain. Each CDR3 is given with its conserved first and last residue. The D gene is left open where the match is weak. Size values are once, few and many counts, or a class for expanded clones, and some rows have none.

D: -; J: TRBJ1-3; size: -; V: TRBV15; CDR3: CATSPSGVGNTIYF; DNA: TGTGCCACCAGCCCCTCAGGGGTTGGAAACACCATATATTTT
D: TRBD1; J: TRBJ1-1; size: -; V: TRBV2; CDR3: CASTAQGDWPEAFF; DNA: TGTGCCAGCACTGCCCAGGGGGACTGGCCTGAAGCTTTCTTT
D: -; J: TRBJ2-1; size: -; V: TRBV7-6; CDR3: CASSSLAVLNNEQFF; DNA: TGTGCCAGCAGCTCGTTAGCGGTGTTGAACAATGAGCAGTTCTTC
D: TRBD1; J: TRBJ2-7; size: -; V: TRBV18; CDR3: CASSPRDSVYEQYF; DNA: TGTGCCAGCTCACCACGGGACAGTGTTTACGAGCAGTACTTC
D: TRBD1; J: TRBJ1-4; size: -; V: TRBV2; CDR3: CASNQGENEKLFF; DNA: TGTGCCAGCAACCAGGGGGAGAATGAAAAACTGTTTTTT
D: TRBD1; J: TRBJ2-3; size: once; V: TRBV24-1; CDR3: CATSDSQLTGIGNTQYF; DNA: TGTGCCACCAGTGATTCGCAGCTGACAGGGATAGGTAATACGCAGTATTTT
D: -; J: TRBJ1-2; size: -; V: TRBV27; CDR3: CASSLSPWDFNYGYTF; DNA: TGTGCCAGCAGTTTATCGCCCTGGGACTTTAACTATGGCTACACCTTC
D: TRBD2; J: TRBJ2-5; size: -; V: TRBV9; CDR3: CASSGTRLAGGQETQYF; DNA: TGTGCCAGCAGCGGAACGAGACTAGCGGGGGGGCAGGAGACCCAGTACTTC
D: TRBD2; J: TRBJ2-7; size: -; V: TRBV5-1; CDR3: CASSPRDRGTSGGRRPYEQYF; DNA: TGCGCCAGCAGCCCGCGGGACAGGGGGACTAGCGGGGGGAGAAGACCCTACGAGCAGTACTTC
D: -; J: TRBJ1-1; size: once; V: TRBV6-2/TRBV6-3; CDR3: CASSYSQGSTEAFF; DNA: TGTGCCAGCAGTTACTCGCAGGGAAGCACTGAAGCTTTCTTT
D: -; J: TRBJ1-2; size: -; V: TRBV27; CDR3: CASSLGQSLVGYTF; DNA: TGTGCCAGCAGTTTAGGACAGTCACTCGTGGGCTACACCTTC
D: TRBD1; J: TRBJ1-1; size: -; V: TRBV28; CDR3: CASSARLTGLTEAFF; DNA: TGTGCCAGCAGTGCAAGGTTGACAGGGCTCACTGAAGCTTTCTTT
D: -; J: TRBJ1-5; size: -; V: TRBV9; CDR3: CASSLGVNGNQPQHF; DNA: TGTGCCAGCAGCCTGGGAGTCAATGGCAATCAGCCCCAGCATTTT
D: TRBD2; J: TRBJ2-3; size: -; V: TRBV10-3; CDR3: CAISEAGGKDTQYF; DNA: TGTGCCATCAGTGAGGCCGGGGGGAAAGATACGCAGTATTTT
D: -; J: TRBJ2-3; size: once; V: TRBV4-3; CDR3: CASSRNSIPSTDTQYF; DNA: TGCGCCAGCAGCCGGAACAGTATTCCTAGCACAGATACGCAGTATTTT
D: -; J: TRBJ2-2; size: -; V: TRBV6-1; CDR3: CASSEAQRGGQTGELFF; DNA: TGTGCCAGCAGTGAAGCGCAGAGGGGGGGCCAGACCGGGGAGCTGTTTTTT
D: -; J: TRBJ2-2; size: few; V: TRBV19; CDR3: CASSIERSRTGELFF; DNA: TGTGCCAGTAGTATAGAACGGAGTCGCACCGGGGAGCTGTTTTTT
D: TRBD2; J: TRBJ2-7; size: -; V: TRBV11-3; CDR3: CASSLGGGGPYEQYF; DNA: TGTGCCAGCAGCTTAGGAGGCGGGGGACCGTACGAGCAGTACTTC
D: TRBD2; J: TRBJ2-3; size: -; V: TRBV3-1/TRBV3-2; CDR3: CASSQVGGRGDTQYF; DNA: TGTGCCAGCAGCCAAGTAGGCGGGAGGGGAGATACGCAGTATTTT